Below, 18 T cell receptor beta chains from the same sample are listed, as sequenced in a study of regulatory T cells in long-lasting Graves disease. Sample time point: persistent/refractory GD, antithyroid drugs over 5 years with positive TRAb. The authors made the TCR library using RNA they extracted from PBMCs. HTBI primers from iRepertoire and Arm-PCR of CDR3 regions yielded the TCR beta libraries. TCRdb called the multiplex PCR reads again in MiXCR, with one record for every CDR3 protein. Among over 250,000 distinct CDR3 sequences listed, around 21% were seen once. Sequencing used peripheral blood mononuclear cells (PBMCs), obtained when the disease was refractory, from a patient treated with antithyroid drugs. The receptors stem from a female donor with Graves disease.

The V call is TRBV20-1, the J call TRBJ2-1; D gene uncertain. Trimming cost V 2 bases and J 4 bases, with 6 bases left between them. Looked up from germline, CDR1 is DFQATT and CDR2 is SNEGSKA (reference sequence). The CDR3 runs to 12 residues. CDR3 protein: CSARWNYNEQFF. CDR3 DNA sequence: TGCAGTGCTAGATGGAATTACAATGAGCAGTTCTTC.

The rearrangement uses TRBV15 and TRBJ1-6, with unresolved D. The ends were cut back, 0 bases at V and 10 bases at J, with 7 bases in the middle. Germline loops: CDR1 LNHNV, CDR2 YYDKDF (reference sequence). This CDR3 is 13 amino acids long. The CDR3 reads CATSREGGSPLHF. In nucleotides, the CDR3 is TGTGCCACCAGCAGAGAAGGTGGATCACCCCTCCACTTT.

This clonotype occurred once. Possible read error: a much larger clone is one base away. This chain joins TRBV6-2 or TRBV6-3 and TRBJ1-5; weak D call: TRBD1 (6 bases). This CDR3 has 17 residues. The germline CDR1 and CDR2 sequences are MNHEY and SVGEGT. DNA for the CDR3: TGTGCCGGCAGCACCTACCCAGGACAGTCTAGCAATCAGCCCCAGCATTTT. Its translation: CAGSTYPGQSSNQPQHF.

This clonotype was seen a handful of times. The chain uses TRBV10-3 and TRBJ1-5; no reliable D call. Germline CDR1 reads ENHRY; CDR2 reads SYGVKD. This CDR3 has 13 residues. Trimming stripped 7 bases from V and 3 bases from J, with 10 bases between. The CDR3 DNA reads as TGTGCCATCACCCCAAGTCCCAATCAGCCCCAGCATTTT. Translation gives CAITPSPNQPQHF.

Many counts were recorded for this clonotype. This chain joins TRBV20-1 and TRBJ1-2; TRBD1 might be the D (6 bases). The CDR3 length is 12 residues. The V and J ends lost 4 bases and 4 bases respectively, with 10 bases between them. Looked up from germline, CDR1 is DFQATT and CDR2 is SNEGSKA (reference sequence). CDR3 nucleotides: TGCAGTGCTACCCCGGGGGCCTATGGCTACACCTTC. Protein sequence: CSATPGAYGYTF.

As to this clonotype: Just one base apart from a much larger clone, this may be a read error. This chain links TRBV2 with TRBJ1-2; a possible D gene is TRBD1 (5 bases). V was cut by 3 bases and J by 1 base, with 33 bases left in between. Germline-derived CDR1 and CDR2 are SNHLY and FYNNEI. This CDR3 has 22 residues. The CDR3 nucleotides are TGTGCCAGCAGTGAGTGGGCCGGGGGGAAACCCGACGGCTCTGAGGTTAACTATGGCTACACCTTC. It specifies CASSEWAGGKPDGSEVNYGYTF. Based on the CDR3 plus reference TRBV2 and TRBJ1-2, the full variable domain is EPEVTQTPSHQVTQMGQEVILRCVPISNHLYFYWYRQILGQKVEFLVSFYNNEISEKSEIFDDQFSVERPDGSNFTLKIRSTKLEDSAMYFCASSEWAGGKPDGSEVNYGYTFGSGTRLTVV.

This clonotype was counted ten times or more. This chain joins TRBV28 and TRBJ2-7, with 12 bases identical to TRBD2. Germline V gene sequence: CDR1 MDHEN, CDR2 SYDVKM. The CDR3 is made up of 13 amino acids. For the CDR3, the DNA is TGTGCGTCGACTAGCGGGAGTTTCTACGAGCAGTACTTC. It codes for CASTSGSFYEQYF.

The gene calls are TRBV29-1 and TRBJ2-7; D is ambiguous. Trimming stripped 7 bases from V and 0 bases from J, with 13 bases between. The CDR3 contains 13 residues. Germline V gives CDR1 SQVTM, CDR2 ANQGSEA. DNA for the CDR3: TGCAGCGCCGGTACCGATAGCTCCTACGAGCAGTACTTC. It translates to CSAGTDSSYEQYF.

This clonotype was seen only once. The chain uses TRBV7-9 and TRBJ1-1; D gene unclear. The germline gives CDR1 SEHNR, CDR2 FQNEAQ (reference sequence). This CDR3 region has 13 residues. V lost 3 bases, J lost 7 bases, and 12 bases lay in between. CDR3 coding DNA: TGTGCCAGCAGCTTGTTCGAAAGAGATGAAGCTTTCTTT. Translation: CASSLFERDEAFF.

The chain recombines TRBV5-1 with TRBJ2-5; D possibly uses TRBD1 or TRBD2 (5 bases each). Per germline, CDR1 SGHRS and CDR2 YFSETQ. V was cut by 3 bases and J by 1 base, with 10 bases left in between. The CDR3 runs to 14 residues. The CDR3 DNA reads TGCGCCAGCAGCTCGGGACGGTTCCAAGAGACCCAGTACTTC. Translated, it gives CASSSGRFQETQYF.

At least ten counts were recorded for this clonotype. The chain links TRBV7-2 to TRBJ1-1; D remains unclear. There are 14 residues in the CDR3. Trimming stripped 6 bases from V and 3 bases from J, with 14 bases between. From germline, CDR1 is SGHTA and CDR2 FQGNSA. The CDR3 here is CASSLAGTYTEAFF. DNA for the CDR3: TGTGCCAGCAGTCTAGCGGGCACTTACACTGAAGCTTTCTTT.

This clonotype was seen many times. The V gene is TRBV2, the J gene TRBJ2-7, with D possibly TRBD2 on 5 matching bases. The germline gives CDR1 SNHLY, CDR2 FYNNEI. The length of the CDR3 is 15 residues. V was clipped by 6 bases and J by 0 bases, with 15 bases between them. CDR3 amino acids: CASRLGRDGSYEQYF. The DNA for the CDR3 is TGTGCCAGCAGACTCGGACGGGATGGCTCCTACGAGCAGTACTTC. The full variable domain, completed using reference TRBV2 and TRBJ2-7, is EPEVTQTPSHQVTQMGQEVILRCVPISNHLYFYWYRQILGQKVEFLVSFYNNEISEKSEIFDDQFSVERPDGSNFTLKIRSTKLEDSAMYFCASRLGRDGSYEQYFGPGTRLTVT.

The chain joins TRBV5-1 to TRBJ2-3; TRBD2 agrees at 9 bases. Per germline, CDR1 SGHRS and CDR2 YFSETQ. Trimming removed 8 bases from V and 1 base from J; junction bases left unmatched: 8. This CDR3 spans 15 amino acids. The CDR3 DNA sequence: TGCGCCAGTTCGATAGCGGGAGACGGCACAGATACGCAGTATTTT. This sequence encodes CASSIAGDGTDTQYF.

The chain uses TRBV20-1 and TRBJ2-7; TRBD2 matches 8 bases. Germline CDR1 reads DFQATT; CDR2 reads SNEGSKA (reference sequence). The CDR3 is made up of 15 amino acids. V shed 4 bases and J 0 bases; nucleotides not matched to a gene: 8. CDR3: CSATRPSGFSYEQYF. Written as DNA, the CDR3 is TGCAGTGCTACGCGTCCTAGCGGGTTCTCCTACGAGCAGTACTTC.

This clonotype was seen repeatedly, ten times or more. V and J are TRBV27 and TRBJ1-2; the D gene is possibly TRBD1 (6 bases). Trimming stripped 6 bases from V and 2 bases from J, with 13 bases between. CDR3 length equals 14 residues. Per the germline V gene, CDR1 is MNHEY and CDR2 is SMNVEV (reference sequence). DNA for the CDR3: TGTGCCAGCAGCGTTTTAGGGACAAACTATGGCTACACCTTC. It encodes CASSVLGTNYGYTF.

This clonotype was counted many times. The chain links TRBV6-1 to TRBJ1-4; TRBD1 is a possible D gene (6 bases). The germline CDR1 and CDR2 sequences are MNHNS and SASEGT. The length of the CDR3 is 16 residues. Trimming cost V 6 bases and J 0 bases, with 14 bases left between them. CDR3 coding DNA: TGTGCCAGCAGAGATCGGGGGGCGCCAACTAATGAAAAACTGTTTTTT. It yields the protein CASRDRGAPTNEKLFF.

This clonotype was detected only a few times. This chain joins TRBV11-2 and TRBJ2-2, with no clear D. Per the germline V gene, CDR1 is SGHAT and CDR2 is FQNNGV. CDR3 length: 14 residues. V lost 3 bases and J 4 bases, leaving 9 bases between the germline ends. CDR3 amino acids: CASSFGAVTGELFF. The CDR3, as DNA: TGTGCCAGCAGCTTCGGTGCGGTCACCGGGGAGCTGTTTTTT.

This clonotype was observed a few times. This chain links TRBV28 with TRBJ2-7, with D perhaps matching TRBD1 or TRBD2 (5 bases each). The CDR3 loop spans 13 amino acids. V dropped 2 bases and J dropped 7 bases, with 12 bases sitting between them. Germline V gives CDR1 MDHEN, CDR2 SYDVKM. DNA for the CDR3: TGTGCCAGCAGTTTACAGGGATCGGGGGAGCAGTACTTC. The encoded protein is CASSLQGSGEQYF.